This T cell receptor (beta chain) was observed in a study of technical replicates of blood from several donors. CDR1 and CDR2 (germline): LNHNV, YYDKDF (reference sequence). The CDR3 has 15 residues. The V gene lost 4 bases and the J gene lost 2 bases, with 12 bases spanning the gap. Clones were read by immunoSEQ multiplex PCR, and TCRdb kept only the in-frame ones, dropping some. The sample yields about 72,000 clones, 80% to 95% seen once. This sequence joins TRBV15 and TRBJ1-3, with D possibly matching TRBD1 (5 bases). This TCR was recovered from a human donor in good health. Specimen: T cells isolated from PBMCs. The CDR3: CATSTLRGTGNTIYF. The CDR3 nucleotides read TGTGCCACCAGCACCCTTCGGGGGACTGGAAACACCATATATTTT.